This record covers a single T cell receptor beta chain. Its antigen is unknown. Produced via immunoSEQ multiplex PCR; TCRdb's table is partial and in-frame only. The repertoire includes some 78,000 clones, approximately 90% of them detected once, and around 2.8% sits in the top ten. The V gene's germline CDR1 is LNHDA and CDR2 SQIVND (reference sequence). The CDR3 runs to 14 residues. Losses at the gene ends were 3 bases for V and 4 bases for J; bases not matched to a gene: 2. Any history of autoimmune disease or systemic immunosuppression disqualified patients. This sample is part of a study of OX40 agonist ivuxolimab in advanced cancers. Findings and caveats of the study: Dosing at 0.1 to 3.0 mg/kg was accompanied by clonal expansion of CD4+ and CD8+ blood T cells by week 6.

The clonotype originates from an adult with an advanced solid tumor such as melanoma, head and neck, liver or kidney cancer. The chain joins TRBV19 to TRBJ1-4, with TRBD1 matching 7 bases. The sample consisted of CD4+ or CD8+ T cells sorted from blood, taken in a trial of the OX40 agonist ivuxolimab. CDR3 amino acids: CASSIRQGNEKLFF. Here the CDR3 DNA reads TGTGCCAGTAGTATCCGACAGGGTAATGAAAAACTGTTTTTT.